This T cell receptor (beta chain) was captured in a study of T cell repertoires in cytomegalovirus infection (dated by TCRdb to 2018 to 2020). Some background on the complete study: Donor HLA type was relevant to the analysis, because carriage of CMV infection together with the matching HLA type was indicated by public TCR beta signatures.

Overall study outcomes, separate from this receptor: In the ex vivo response, HLA-C-restricted CMV-specific TCR beta clonotypes were dominant, and in two of eight donors the single most frequent clonotype came from this HLA-C-restricted group. Carriers of CMV infection plus the relevant HLA type were discriminated by the cumulative frequency of public TCR beta family members in the study cohort and in an independent approximately 360-donor cohort.

In the germline V gene, CDR1 corresponds to SGHTA and CDR2 to FQGTGA. From its cysteine to its phenylalanine, the CDR3 spans 15 amino acids. Only the CDR3 DNA stays, 45 bases, in frame from base 1. Trimming removed 5 bases from V and 8 bases from J, leaving 18 bases between the germline ends. On this clonotype itself: Its antigen is still unknown. No much larger clonotype is one base removed from it; base qualities were not supplied.

Sequencing took place on an Illumina HiSeq 1500. Starting from the raw public reads, TCRdb applied fastp trimming at Q25, assembled clones with MiXCR and retained in-frame beta chains. Every distinct CDR3 protein forms one entry, paired with its most common genes and DNA. This sample is represented by around 550,000 distinct CDR3 sequences; more than 20% of them were singletons. The ten largest clones take up roughly an eighth of the sample. The chain employs TRBV7-3 and TRBJ2-2, with a tentative D call of TRBD1 or TRBD2, each matching 6 bases. The receptor comes from a human donor in good health (CMV status not recorded). Some clones in this sample may be carry-over from other donors' samples. Material: PBMCs. CDR3 region: CASSRGLGSSGELFF. The DNA reads as follows: TGTGCCAGCAGCCGGGGGCTCGGGAGTTCGGGGGAGCTGTTTTTT.